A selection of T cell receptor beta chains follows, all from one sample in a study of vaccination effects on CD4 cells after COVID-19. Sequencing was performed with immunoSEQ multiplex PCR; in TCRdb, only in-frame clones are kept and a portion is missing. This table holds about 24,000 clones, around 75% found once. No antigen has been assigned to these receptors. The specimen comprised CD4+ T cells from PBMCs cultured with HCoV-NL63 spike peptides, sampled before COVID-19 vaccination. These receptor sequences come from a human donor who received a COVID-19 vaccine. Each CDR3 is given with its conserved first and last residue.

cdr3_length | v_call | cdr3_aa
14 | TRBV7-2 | CASSLQGVNQPQHF
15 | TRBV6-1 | CASSELAGVLYEQFF
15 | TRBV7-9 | CASSISGGGLNEQFF
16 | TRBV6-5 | CASSYTPAKPYNEQFF
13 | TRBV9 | CASSVASPYGYTF
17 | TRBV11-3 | CASSIAHWGTNTGELFF
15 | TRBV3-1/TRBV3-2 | CASSQGARGRGTQYF
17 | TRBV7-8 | CASSLVGLLRSTDTQYF
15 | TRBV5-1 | CASSLQLRGDQEEFF
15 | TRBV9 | CASSSLTGTYNEQFF
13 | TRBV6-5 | CASSQGMSSPLHF
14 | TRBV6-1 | CASSEGGYTDTQYF
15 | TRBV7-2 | CASSLARHSNYGYTF
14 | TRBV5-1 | CASSRDRANAEAFF
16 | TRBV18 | CASSPTRQGYNEKLFF
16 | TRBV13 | CASSLGGWVNNSPLHF
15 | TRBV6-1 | CASSEVPGATDEQYF
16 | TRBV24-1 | CATSGSGTGTAQPQHF
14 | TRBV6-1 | CASSEGVGIYEQYF
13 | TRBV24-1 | CATSGTPRDEQFF
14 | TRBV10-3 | CAINRDRETNEQFF
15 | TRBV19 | CASSMDGDTHDTQYF
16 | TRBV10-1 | CASSPDRNSGANVLTF
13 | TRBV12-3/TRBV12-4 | CASRRRIDQPQHF
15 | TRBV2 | CASGQEGTQNEKLFF
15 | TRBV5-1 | CASSTGQAGTGELFF
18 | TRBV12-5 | CASGLVGLADSSYNEQFF
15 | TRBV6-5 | CASSYTILGGYGYTF
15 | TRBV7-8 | CASSLALSWGVNPTF
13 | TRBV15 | CATSRGGAGELFF
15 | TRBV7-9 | CASSRDMSGANVLTF
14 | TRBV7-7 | CASSPGQGFNEQYF
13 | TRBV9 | CASGAGSYNEQFF
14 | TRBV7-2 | CASSLGQRGYEQYF
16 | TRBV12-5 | CASGPKRAHSTDTQYF
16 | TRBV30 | CAWSPPGLRPNTEAFF
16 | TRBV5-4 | CASSAGTGGWGTEAFF
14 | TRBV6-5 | CASSYADRGYGYTF
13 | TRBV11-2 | CASSPGNTGELFF
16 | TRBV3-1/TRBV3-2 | CASSQGLAGYTGELFF
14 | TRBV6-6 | CASSYIGRQDTQYF